Following are 16 T cell receptor beta chains from one sample sequenced in a study of blood T cell repertoires in COVID-19. Libraries were prepared by immunoSEQ multiplex PCR; TCRdb keeps only in-frame clonotypes and omits some of them. Among approximately 110,000 clones listed, around 81% were seen once. Sequenced: peripheral blood. These receptors all stem from a human donor in a cohort sampled during active or convalescent COVID-19.

The chain combines TRBV7-2 with TRBJ2-7, with 8 bases fitting TRBD1. CDR1 is SGHTA, CDR2 FQGNSA, per germline. V dropped 3 bases and J dropped 1; count of bases not matched to a gene: 2. The CDR3 length is 14 residues. CDR3: CASSLRDRSYEQYF. Written as DNA, the CDR3 is TGTGCCAGCAGCTTGAGGGACAGGTCCTACGAGCAGTACTTC.

The chain carries TRBV5-4 and TRBJ2-3; TRBD2 aligns across 9 bases. This CDR3 has 16 amino acids. Germline V gives CDR1 SGHNT, CDR2 YYREEE (reference sequence). Losses at the gene ends were 1 base for V and 0 bases for J; bases not matched to a gene: 3. CDR3 coding DNA: TGTGCCAGCAGCTTGTTAGCGGGGGCTAGCACAGATACGCAGTATTTT. Translation: CASSLLAGASTDTQYF.

DNA of the CDR3: TGTGCCAGCAGCGGACAGGTACAAGGAAACACCATATATTTT. Protein product: CASSGQVQGNTIYF. V gene TRBV2 combines with J gene TRBJ1-3; 7 nucleotides match TRBD1. The junction had 6 bases not matched to a gene; V was cut back by 6 bases and J by 4 bases. The germline V gene encodes CDR1 SNHLY and CDR2 FYNNEI. The CDR3 consists of 14 residues.

This clone occurred once. The V and J genes are TRBV19 and TRBJ2-1; TRBD2 aligns across 11 bases. The germline CDR1 and CDR2 sequences are LNHDA and SQIVND (reference sequence). J gave up 0 bases and V 1 base, and 11 bases lay outside the gene matches. The CDR3 runs 20 residues. The CDR3 reads CASSIGLLAGVPSSYNEQFF. The DNA for the CDR3 is TGTGCCAGTAGTATAGGGTTACTAGCGGGAGTCCCTAGCTCCTACAATGAGCAGTTCTTC.

The CDR3, as DNA: TGTGCCAGCAGTTACCAGATTCCCAATGAGCAGTTCTTC. This codes for CASSYQIPNEQFF. The chain carries TRBV6-2 or TRBV6-3 and TRBJ2-1; D not resolved. The V end was cut by 2 bases, the J end by 6 bases, with 8 bases between. Germline V gene data show CDR1 as MNHEY and CDR2 as SVGEGT. CDR3 size: 13 residues.

This sequence joins TRBV5-5 and TRBJ2-5; tentatively, D is TRBD1 (5 bases). From germline, CDR1 is SGHKS and CDR2 YYEKEE (reference sequence). This CDR3 is 15 amino acids long. Trimming took off 0 bases at V and 3 bases at J, with 12 bases between the two ends. The CDR3 here is CASSLVGTGKETQYF. In nucleotides, the CDR3 is TGTGCCAGCAGCTTGGTCGGTACAGGCAAAGAGACCCAGTACTTC.

This sequence joins TRBV5-6 and TRBJ2-3; TRBD2 agrees at 8 bases. Germline CDR1 reads SGHDT; CDR2 reads YYEEEE. The CDR3 loop spans 14 amino acids. With 4 bases clipped from V and 2 bases from J, the junction kept 3 bases outside the gene matches. CDR3 DNA sequence: TGTGCCAGCAGCGCGGGGGGAAACACAGATACGCAGTATTTT. It codes for CASSAGGNTDTQYF.

This clone was counted a single time. The V gene is TRBV19, the J gene TRBJ2-1, with no clear D. Germline V lookup: CDR1 LNHDA, CDR2 SQIVND (reference sequence). Between the trimmed V and J ends, which lost 0 bases and 0 bases, there was a span of 6 bases. There are 15 residues in the CDR3. The CDR3 bases are TGTGCCAGTAGTATAGATCCCAACTCCTACAATGAGCAGTTCTTC. This sequence encodes CASSIDPNSYNEQFF. Full variable domain (remainder filled in from reference TRBV19 and TRBJ2-1): DGGITQSPKYLFRKEGQNVTLSCEQNLNHDAMYWYRQDPGQGLRLIYYSQIVNDFQKGDIAEGYSVSREKKESFPLTVTSAQKNPTAFYLCASSIDPNSYNEQFFGPGTRLTVL.

This chain joins TRBV7-2 and TRBJ2-5; D unclear. The CDR3 sequence is 13 residues long. The germline CDR1 and CDR2 sequences are SGHTA and FQGNSA. V was clipped by 1 base and J by 14 bases, with 17 bases between them. The CDR3 loop reads CASSLGLEGVPYF. The DNA of the CDR3 is TGTGCCAGCAGCTTAGGTCTGGAAGGAGTGCCCTACTTC.

The V and J genes are TRBV9 and TRBJ2-4, with D perhaps matching TRBD2 (5 bases). The V gene's germline CDR1 is SGDLS and CDR2 YYNGEE. V lost 4 bases to trimming and J lost 10 bases, with 15 bases between them. The CDR3 is made up of 13 amino acids. The CDR3 DNA is TGTGCCAGCAGCCCATGGCGGGCGGGTATTCAGTACTTC. It encodes CASSPWRAGIQYF.

This clone was picked up one time. The rearrangement uses TRBV21-1 and TRBJ2-7; the DNA was not compared with TRBD1, the D call given in the table. TRBV21-1 is a known pseudogene. The CDR3 is 15 amino acids. The CDR3 protein is CASSNWTGSDYEQYF. CDR3 in DNA: TGTGCCAGCAGCAACTGGACAGGGTCTGACTACGAGCAGTACTTC.

The chain couples TRBV3-1 (or the pseudogene TRBV3-2) to TRBJ2-1; 8 positions match TRBD2. Germline-derived CDR1 and CDR2 are LGHDT and YNNKEL (reference sequence). The junction had 8 bases not matched to a gene; V was cut back by 3 bases and J by 7 bases. The CDR3 loop spans 15 amino acids. CDR3 nucleotides: TGTGCCAGCAGCCAGCTTGGGACTAGGATGAATGAGCAGTTCTTC. Amino acid sequence: CASSQLGTRMNEQFF.

This chain uses TRBV30 with TRBJ1-1; no clear D. Germline V gene lookup returns CDR1 GTSNPN and CDR2 SVGIG (reference sequence). Trimming cost V 0 bases and J 5 bases, with 7 bases left between them. The CDR3 loop spans 12 amino acids. In nucleotides, the CDR3 is TGTGCCTGGAGTGTACGAGGAACTGAAGCTTTCTTT. It specifies CAWSVRGTEAFF. Complete variable domain (other parts from reference TRBV30 and TRBJ1-1): SQTIHQWPATLVQPVGSPLSLECTVEGTSNPNLYWYRQAAGRGLQLLFYSVGIGQISSEVPQNLSASRPQDRQFILSSKKLLLSDSGFYLCAWSVRGTEAFFGQGTRLTVV.

A single count supports this clone. The chain recombines TRBV24-1 with TRBJ2-3; a possible D gene is TRBD2 (5 bases). CDR3 length: 13 residues. Looked up from germline, CDR1 is KGHDR and CDR2 is SFDVKD. V gave up 0 bases and J gave up 7 bases, with 7 bases separating them. CDR3 region: CATSDLSGYTQYF. The CDR3 DNA is TGTGCCACCAGTGATTTGTCGGGATATACGCAGTATTTT.

The V and J genes are TRBV7-9 and TRBJ1-2; D gene unclear. Per the germline V gene, CDR1 is SEHNR and CDR2 is FQNEAQ (reference sequence). This CDR3 is 14 amino acids long. V dropped 6 bases and J dropped 3 bases, with 14 bases sitting between them. CDR3 sequence (DNA): TGTGCCAGCAGACAAGGCCTGGCGGACTATGGCTACACCTTC. Its protein is CASRQGLADYGYTF.

The chain couples TRBV6-4 to TRBJ1-2; tentatively, D is TRBD1 (5 bases). The germline V gene encodes CDR1 MRHNA and CDR2 SNTAGT. V lost 5 bases to trimming and J lost 0 bases, with 7 bases between them. The CDR3 sequence is 13 residues long. The CDR3 DNA sequence: TGTGCCAGCAGTCGGGGGACTAACTATGGCTACACCTTC. Translation gives CASSRGTNYGYTF.